The 3 T cell receptor beta chains below come from one sample, sequenced in a study of cytomegalovirus exposure and HLA in healthy donors (dated by TCRdb to the late 2010s). The library was produced with the immunoSEQ multiplex PCR assay. For the multiplex PCR, a mixture combining 60 forward primers for TCR Vbeta segments and 13 reverse primers for TCR Jbeta segments was used. Drawn from immuneACCESS, this table holds only the in-frame rearrangements with V and J called that TCRdb kept. Clones are partly lost; checked studies trace under half to an unresolved V gene and leave the rest unexplained. The sample profile shows around 150,000 clones; approximately 9% of them were found once. The ten largest clones capture less than 2% of the sample. Specimen: PBMCs. These receptors originate from a male donor in good health and CMV-seronegative.

The rearrangement joins TRBV15 to TRBJ1-4, with 8 bases that match TRBD1. CDR1 LNHNV and CDR2 YYDKDF come from the germline V gene (reference sequence). J lost 11 bases, V lost 0 bases, and 8 bases had no gene match. The CDR3 spans 15 residues. Here the CDR3 reads CATSRDRGQGVKLFF. The CDR3 DNA sequence: TGTGCCACCAGCAGAGATCGTGGACAGGGAGTGAAACTGTTTTTT.

This clone was detected a few times. The gene calls are TRBV6-1 and TRBJ2-3; D is unresolved. Germline V gives CDR1 MNHNS, CDR2 SASEGT. V lost 0 bases, J lost 0 bases, and 13 bases lay in between. CDR3 length: 17 residues. CDR3 bases: TGTGCCAGCAGTGAAGCGCTATCGAGCTCCAGCACAGATACGCAGTATTTT. It encodes CASSEALSSSSTDTQYF.

The chain couples TRBV27 to TRBJ2-5; TRBD2 might be the D (6 bases). Germline CDR1 is MNHEY and CDR2 is SMNVEV (reference sequence). V lost 7 bases to trimming and J lost 1 base, with 10 bases between them. The CDR3 extends over 13 amino acids. The CDR3 loop is CASTRRGQETQYF. In nucleotides, the CDR3 is TGTGCCAGCACGCGGCGGGGCCAAGAGACCCAGTACTTC.